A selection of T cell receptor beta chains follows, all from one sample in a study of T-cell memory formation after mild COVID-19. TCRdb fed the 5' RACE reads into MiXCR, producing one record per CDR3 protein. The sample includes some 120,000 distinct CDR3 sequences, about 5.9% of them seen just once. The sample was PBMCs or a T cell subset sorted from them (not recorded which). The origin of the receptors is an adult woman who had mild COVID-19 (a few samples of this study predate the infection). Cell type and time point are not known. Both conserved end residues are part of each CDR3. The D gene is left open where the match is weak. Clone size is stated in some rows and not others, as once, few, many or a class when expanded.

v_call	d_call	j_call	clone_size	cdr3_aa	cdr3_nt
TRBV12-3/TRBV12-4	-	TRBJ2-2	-	CASSRKGPHTGELFF	TGTGCCAGCAGTCGAAAGGGACCGCACACCGGGGAGCTGTTTTTT
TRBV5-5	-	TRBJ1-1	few	CASSLAGMSGAAFF	TGTGCCAGCAGCTTGGCCGGTATGTCAGGGGCCGCTTTCTTT
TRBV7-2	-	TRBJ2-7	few	CASSFPGDRRVEQYF	TGTGCCAGCAGCTTCCCGGGGGACCGCCGGGTCGAGCAGTACTTC
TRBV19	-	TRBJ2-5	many	CASSMYQQETQYF	TGTGCCAGTAGTATGTACCAGCAAGAGACCCAGTACTTC
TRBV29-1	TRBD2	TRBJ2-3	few	CSTLAGGIDTQYF	TGCAGCACCCTAGCGGGAGGGATAGATACGCAGTATTTT
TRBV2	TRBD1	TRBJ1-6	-	CASWTGVSSPLHF	TGTGCCTCGTGGACAGGGGTTAGTTCACCCCTCCACTTT
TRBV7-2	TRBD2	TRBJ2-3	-	CASSLAGGMGTDTQYF	TGTGCCAGCAGCTTAGCGGGAGGGATGGGCACAGATACGCAGTATTTT
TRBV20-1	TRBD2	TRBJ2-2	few	CSARKASGGADTGELFF	TGCAGTGCTAGAAAGGCTAGCGGGGGGGCCGACACCGGGGAGCTGTTTTTT
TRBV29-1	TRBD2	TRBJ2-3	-	CSVEGLGGDTQYF	TGCAGCGTTGAAGGTTTGGGAGGGGATACGCAGTATTTT
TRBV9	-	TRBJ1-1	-	CASSKNMNTEAFF	TGTGCCAGCAGCAAAAACATGAACACTGAAGCTTTCTTT